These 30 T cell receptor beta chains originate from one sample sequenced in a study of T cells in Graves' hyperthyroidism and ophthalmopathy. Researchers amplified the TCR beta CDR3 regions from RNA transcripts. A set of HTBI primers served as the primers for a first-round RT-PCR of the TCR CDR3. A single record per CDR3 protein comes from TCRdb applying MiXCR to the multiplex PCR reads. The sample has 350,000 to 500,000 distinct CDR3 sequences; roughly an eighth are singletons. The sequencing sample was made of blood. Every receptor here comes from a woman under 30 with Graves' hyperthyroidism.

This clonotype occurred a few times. CDR3 DNA: TGTGCCAGCAGCCAAGATTCTGCCGGGACTAGCGGGTTCATTTTCGATGAGCAGTTCTTC. Protein: CASSQDSAGTSGFIFDEQFF. The J gene is TRBJ2-1, the V gene TRBV3-1, with 12 bases identical to TRBD2. This CDR3 has 20 residues. The junction had 17 bases not matched to a gene; V was cut back by 0 bases and J by 8 bases. From germline, CDR1 is LGHDT and CDR2 YNNKEL (reference sequence).

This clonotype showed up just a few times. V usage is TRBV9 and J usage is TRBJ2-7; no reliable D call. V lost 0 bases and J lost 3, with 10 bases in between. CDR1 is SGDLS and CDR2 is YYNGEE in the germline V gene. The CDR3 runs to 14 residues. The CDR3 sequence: CASSVDGPSYEQYF. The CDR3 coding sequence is TGTGCCAGCAGCGTAGACGGTCCTAGCTACGAGCAGTACTTC.

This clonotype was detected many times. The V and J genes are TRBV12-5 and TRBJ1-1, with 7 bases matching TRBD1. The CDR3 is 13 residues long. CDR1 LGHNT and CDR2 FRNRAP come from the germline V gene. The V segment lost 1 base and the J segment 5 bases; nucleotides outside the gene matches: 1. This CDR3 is CASGLAGGTEAFF. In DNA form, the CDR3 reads TGTGCTAGTGGTTTGGCAGGGGGAACTGAAGCTTTCTTT.

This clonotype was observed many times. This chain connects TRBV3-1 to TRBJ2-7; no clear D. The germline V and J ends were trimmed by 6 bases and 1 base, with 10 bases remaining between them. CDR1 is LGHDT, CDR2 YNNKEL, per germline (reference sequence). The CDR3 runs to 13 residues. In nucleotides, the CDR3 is TGTGCCAGCAGACACGGTTCATCCTACGAGCAGTACTTC. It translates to CASRHGSSYEQYF.

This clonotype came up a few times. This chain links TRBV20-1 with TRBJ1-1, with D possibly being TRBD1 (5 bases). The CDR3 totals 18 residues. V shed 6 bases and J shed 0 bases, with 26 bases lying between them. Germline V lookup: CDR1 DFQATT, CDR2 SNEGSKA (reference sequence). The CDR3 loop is CSAEPPWGESYMNTEAFF. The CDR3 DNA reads TGCAGTGCCGAGCCTCCTTGGGGGGAATCCTACATGAACACTGAAGCTTTCTTT.

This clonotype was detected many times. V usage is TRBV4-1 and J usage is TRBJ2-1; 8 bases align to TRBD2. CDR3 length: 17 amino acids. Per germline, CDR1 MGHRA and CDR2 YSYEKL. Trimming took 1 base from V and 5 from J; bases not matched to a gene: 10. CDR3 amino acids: CASSQVDLGLVNNEQFF. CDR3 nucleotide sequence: TGCGCCAGCAGCCAAGTTGATCTGGGACTAGTAAACAATGAGCAGTTCTTC.

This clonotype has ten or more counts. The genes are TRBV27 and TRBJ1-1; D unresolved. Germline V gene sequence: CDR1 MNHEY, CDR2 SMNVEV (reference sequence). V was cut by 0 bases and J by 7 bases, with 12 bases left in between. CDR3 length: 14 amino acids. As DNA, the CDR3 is TGTGCCAGCAGTTTATCGGTGGAGGGCCGTGAAGCTTTCTTT. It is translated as CASSLSVEGREAFF.

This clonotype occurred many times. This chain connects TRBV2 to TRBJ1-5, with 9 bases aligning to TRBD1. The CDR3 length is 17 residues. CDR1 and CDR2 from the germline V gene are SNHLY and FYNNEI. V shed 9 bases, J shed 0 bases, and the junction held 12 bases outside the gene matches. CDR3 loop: CARPRDREGHSNQPQHF. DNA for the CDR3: TGTGCCAGACCCCGGGACAGGGAAGGTCATAGCAATCAGCCCCAGCATTTT.

DNA for the CDR3: TGTGCCAGCAGATCTGGGGGACGCGGGAGCAATGAGCAGTTCTTC. This gives the protein CASRSGGRGSNEQFF. The rearrangement joins TRBV11-2 to TRBJ2-1; 7 positions match TRBD2. This CDR3 region has 15 residues. V lost 6 bases to trimming and J lost 6 bases; unmatched junction nucleotides: 11. Per the germline V gene, CDR1 is SGHAT and CDR2 is FQNNGV.

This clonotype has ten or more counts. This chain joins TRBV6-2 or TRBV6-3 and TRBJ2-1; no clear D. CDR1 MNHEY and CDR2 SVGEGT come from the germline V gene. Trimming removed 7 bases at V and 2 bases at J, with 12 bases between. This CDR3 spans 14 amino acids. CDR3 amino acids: CASTLTRAYNEQFF. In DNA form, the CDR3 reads TGTGCCAGCACTCTAACCCGGGCCTACAATGAGCAGTTCTTC.

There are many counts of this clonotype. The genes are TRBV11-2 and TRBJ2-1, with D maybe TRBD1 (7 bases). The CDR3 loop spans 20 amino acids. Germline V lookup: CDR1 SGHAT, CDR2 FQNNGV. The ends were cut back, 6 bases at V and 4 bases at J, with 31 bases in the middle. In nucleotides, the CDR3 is TGTGCCAGCAGTCGGGACAGCCTAGCCGGCTATCGGGAGTTTTACAATGAGCAGTTCTTC. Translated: CASSRDSLAGYREFYNEQFF.

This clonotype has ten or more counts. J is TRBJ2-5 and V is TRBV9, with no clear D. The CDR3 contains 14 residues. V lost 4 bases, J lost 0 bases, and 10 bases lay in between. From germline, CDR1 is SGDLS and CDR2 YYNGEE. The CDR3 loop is CASSTTEYQETQYF. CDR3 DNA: TGTGCCAGCAGCACAACAGAGTACCAAGAGACCCAGTACTTC.

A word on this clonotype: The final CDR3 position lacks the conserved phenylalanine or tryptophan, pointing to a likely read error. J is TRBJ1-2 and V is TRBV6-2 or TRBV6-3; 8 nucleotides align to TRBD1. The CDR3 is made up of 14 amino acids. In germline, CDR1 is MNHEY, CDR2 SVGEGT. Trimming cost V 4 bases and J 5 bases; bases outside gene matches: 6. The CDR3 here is CASSSGTGRYGYTL. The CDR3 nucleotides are TGTGCCAGCAGTTCCGGGACAGGAAGATATGGCTACACCCTC.

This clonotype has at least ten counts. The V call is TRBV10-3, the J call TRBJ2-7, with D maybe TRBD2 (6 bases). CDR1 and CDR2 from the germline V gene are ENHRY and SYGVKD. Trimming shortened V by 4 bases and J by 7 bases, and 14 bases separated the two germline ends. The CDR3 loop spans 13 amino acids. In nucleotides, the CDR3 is TGTGCCATCAGTGTGGGAGGAAGGGATGAGCAGTACTTC. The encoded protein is CAISVGGRDEQYF.

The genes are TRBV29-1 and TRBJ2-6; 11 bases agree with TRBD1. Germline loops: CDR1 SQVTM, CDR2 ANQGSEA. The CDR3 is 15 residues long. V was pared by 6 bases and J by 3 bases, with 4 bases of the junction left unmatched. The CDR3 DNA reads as TGCAGCGTCGGACAGGGGGCGCGTGGGGCCAACGTCCTGACTTTC. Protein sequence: CSVGQGARGANVLTF.

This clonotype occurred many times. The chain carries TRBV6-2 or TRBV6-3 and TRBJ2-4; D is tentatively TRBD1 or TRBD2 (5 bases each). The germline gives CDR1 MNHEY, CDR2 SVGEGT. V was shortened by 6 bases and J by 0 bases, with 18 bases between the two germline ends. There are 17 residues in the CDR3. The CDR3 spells CASSEPGTAVAKNIQYF. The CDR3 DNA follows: TGTGCCAGCAGCGAACCAGGGACGGCAGTAGCCAAAAACATTCAGTACTTC.

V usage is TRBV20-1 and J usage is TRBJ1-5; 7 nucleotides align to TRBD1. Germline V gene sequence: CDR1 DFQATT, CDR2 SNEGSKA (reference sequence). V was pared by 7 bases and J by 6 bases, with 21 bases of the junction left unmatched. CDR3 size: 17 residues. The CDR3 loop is CSGVEVQGGGGSQPQHF. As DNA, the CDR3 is TGCAGTGGGGTGGAGGTCCAGGGGGGAGGTGGGAGTCAGCCCCAGCATTTT.

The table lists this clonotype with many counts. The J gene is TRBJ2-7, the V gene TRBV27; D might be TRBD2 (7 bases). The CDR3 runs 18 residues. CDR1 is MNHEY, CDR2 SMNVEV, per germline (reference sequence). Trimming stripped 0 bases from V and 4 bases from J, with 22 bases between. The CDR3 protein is CASSLSTRLGGRRYEQYF. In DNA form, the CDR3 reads TGTGCCAGCAGTTTATCGACCCGTTTGGGGGGGCGAAGATACGAGCAGTACTTC.

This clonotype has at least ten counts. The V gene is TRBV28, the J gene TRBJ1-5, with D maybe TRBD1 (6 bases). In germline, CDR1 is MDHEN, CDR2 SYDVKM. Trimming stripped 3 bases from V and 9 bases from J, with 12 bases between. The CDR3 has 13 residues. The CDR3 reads CASSFRGPRPQHF. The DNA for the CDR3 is TGTGCCAGCAGTTTTCGGGGGCCGAGGCCCCAGCATTTT.

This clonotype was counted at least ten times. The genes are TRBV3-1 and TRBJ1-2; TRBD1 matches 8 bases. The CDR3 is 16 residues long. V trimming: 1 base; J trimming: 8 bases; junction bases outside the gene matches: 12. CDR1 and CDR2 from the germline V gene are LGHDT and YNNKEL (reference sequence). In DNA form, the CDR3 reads TGTGCCAGCAGCCAAGGTACATCCGGGACAGGTGGCGGCTACACCTTC. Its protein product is CASSQGTSGTGGGYTF.

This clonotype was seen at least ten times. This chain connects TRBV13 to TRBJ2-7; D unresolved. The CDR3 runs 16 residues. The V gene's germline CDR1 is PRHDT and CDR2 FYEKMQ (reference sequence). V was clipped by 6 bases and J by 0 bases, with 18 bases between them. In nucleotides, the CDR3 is TGTGCCAGCAGATCCTATGGCTCTACCCTCTCCTACGAGCAGTACTTC. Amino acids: CASRSYGSTLSYEQYF.

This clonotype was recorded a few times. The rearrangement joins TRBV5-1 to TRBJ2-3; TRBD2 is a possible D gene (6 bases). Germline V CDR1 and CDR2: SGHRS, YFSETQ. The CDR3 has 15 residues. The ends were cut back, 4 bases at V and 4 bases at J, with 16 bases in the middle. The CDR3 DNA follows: TGCGCCAGCAGCATGGAGGGTCGGCGCCCAGATACGCAGTATTTT. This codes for CASSMEGRRPDTQYF.

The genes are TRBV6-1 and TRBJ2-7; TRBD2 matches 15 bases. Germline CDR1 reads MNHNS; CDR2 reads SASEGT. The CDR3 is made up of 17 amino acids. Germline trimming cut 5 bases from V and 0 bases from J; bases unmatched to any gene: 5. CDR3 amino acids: CASSKGLAGGPSYEQYF. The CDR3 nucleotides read TGTGCCAGCAGTAAGGGACTAGCGGGAGGACCCTCCTACGAGCAGTACTTC.

In DNA form, the CDR3 reads TGTGCCAGCAGTTGGACTAGCGGGAGGTCGGGGGCCAACGTCCTGACTTTC. It encodes CASSWTSGRSGANVLTF. The chain is built from TRBV2 and TRBJ2-6; 14 bases map to TRBD2. CDR1 is SNHLY, CDR2 FYNNEI, per germline. The V and J ends lost 5 bases and 4 bases, in that order; junction bases with no gene match: 4. The CDR3 totals 17 residues.

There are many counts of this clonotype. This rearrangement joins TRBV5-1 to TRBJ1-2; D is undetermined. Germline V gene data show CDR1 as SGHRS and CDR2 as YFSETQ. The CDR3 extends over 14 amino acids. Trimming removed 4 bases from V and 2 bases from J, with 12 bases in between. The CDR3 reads CASSVTDGNYGYTF. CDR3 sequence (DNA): TGCGCCAGCAGCGTAACGGACGGCAACTATGGCTACACCTTC.

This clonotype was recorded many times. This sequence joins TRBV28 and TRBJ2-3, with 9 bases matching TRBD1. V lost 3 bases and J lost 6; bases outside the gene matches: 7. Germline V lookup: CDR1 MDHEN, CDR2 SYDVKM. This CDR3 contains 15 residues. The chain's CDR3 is CASSFGTGIGDTQYF. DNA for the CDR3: TGTGCCAGCAGTTTCGGGACAGGGATTGGGGATACGCAGTATTTT.

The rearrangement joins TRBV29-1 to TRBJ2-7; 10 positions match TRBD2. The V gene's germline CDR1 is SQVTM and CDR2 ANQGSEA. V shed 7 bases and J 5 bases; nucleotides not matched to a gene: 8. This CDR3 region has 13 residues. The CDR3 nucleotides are TGCAGCGCTTCTAGCGGGAGATTCAACGAGCAGTACTTC. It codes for CSASSGRFNEQYF.

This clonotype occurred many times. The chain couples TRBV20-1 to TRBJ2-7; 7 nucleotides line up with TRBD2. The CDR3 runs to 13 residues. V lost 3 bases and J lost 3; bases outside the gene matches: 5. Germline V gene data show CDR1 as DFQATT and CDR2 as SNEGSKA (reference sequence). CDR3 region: CSASGRELYEQYF. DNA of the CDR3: TGCAGTGCTAGTGGGCGGGAGCTCTACGAGCAGTACTTC.

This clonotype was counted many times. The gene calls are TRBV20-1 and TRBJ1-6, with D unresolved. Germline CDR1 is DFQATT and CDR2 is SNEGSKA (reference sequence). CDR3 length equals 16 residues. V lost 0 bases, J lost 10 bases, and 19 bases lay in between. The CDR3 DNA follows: TGCAGTGCTAGAGATTTCCGGGCAGGAGTAGGATCACCCCTCCACTTT. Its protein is CSARDFRAGVGSPLHF.

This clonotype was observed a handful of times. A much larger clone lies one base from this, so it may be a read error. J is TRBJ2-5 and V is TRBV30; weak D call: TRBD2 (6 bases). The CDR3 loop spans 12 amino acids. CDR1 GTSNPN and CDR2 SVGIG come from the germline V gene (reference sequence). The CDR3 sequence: CAWTEGSETQCF. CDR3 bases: TGTGCCTGGACGGAGGGATCAGAGACCCAGTGCTTC.